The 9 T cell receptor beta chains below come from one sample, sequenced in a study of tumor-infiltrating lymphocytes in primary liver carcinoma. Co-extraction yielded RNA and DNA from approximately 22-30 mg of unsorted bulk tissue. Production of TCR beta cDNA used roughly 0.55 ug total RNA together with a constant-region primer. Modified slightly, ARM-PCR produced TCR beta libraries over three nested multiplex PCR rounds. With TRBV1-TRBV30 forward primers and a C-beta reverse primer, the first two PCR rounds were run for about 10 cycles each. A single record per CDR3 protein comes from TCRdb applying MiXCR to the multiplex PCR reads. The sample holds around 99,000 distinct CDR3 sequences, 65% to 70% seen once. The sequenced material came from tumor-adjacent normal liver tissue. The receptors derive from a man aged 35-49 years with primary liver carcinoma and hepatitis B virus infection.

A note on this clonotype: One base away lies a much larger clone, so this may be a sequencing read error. For the CDR3, the DNA is TGTGCCAGCAGTTATCGACAGGGCGGGTGGCAGTTCTTC. It is translated as CASSYRQGGWQFF. The rearrangement links TRBV28 to TRBJ2-1; 7 bases match TRBD1. Germline lookup yields CDR1 MDHEN and CDR2 SYDVKM. This CDR3 has 13 residues. V lost 4 bases, J lost 12 bases, and 9 bases stayed unmatched.

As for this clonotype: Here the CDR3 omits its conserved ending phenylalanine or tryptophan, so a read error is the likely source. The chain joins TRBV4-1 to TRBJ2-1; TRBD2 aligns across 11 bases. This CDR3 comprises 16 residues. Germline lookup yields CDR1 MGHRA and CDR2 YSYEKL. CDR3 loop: CASSQSGTSGDNEQFL. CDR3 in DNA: TGCGCCAGTAGCCAATCCGGGACTAGCGGTGACAATGAACAGTTCTTA.

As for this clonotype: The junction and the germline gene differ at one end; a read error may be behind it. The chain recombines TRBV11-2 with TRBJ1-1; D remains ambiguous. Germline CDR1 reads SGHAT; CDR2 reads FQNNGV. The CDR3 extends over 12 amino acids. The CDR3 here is CASSIEYTEAFF. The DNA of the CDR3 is TGTGCCAGCAGCATAGAGTATACTGAAGCTTTCTTT.

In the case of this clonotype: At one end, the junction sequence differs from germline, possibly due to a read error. In nucleotides, the CDR3 is TGTGCTAGCAACTTAGCGGCGCTAGCGGGAACCGGGGAGCTGTTTTTT. Its protein product is CASNLAALAGTGELFF. The V and J genes are TRBV11-2 and TRBJ2-2; TRBD2 matches 9 bases. CDR3 length: 16 amino acids. CDR1 and CDR2 (germline): SGHAT, FQNNGV.

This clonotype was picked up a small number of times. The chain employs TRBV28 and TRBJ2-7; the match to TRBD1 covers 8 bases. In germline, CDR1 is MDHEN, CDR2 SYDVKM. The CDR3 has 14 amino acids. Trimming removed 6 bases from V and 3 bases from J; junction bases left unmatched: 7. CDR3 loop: CASSRAGQGYEQYF. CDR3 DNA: TGTGCCAGCAGCCGCGCAGGACAGGGCTACGAGCAGTACTTC. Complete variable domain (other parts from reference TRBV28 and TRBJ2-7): DVKVTQSSRYLVKRTGEKVFLECVQDMDHENMFWYRQDPGLGLRLIYFSYDVKMKEKGDIPEGYSVSREKKERFSLILESASTNQTSMYLCASSRAGQGYEQYFGPGTRLTVT.

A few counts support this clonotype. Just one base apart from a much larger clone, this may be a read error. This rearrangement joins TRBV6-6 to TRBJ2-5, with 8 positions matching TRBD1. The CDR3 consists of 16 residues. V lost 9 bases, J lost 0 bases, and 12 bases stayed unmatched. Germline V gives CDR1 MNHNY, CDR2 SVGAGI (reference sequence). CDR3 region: CASSLRNRGYQETQYF. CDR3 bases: TGTGCCAGTTCGCTGAGAAACAGGGGGTACCAAGAGACCCAGTACTTC.

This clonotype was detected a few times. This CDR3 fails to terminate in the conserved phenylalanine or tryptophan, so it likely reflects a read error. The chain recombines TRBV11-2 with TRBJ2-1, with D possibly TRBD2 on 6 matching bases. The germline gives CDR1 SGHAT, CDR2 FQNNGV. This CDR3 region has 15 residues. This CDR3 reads CASSPEGNSCNKQFL. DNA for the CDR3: TGTGCCAGCAGCCCGGAGGGCAACTCCTGCAATAAGCAGTTCCTC.

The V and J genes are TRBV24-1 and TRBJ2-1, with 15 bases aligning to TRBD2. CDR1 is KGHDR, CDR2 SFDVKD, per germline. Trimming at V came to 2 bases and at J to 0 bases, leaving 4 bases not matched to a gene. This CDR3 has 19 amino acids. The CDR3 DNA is TGTGCCACCAGTGATTACGGGACTAGCGGGAGGAGCTCCTACAATGAGCAGTTCTTC. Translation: CATSDYGTSGRSSYNEQFF.

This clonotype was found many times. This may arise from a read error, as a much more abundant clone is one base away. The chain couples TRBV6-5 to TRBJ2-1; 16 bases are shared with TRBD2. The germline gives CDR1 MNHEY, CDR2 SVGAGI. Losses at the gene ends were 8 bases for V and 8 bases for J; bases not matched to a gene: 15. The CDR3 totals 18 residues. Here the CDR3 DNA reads TGTGCCAGCTCGTGGGACAGGGGGACTAGCGGGGGGGCGCATGAGCAGTTCTTC. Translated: CASSWDRGTSGGAHEQFF.